This T cell receptor beta chain is drawn from a study of beta chain features in type 1 diabetes. Study observations and caveats: Small HLA sub-analyses could not settle whether HLA shapes TCRB rearrangement. Since sequencing was performed on cDNA, cells with high TCR expression could be over-represented. The study found moderately but significantly shorter TCRB CDR3s in all four CD4+ subsets of Type 1 diabetes patients.

This clone was observed many times. Antigen specificity is unknown. At the DNA level, this CDR3 is encoded by other sequences in the same sample as well. Stem cell-like memory, regulatory, central memory and naive CD4+ cells were sorted via CD45RO/CCR7/CD25/CD127/CD95/CD27. As every portion of the isolated RNA was reverse transcribed, the sequencing read expressed TCRB transcripts. Here immunoSEQ multiplex PCR was the method, and the copy in TCRdb shows in-frame clones only, minus some. The data hold about 190,000 clones, with approximately 8.1% observed a single time. The germline V gene encodes CDR1 SGHDT and CDR2 YYEEEE. The CDR3 length is 14 residues. Trimming took off 0 bases at V and 2 bases at J, with 5 bases between the two ends.

V usage is TRBV5-6 and J usage is TRBJ2-2, with D uncertain. The sample comprised central memory CD4+ T cells from blood. The clonotype was recovered from a woman aged 35 to 49 with type 1 diabetes. DNA for the CDR3: TGTGCCAGCAGCTTGGGACATAACACCGGGGAGCTGTTTTTT. This encodes CASSLGHNTGELFF.